A selection of T cell receptor beta chains follows, all from one sample in a study of control samples from healthy donors and cancer patients. Profiling relied on immunoSEQ multiplex PCR, and the TCRdb table lists in-frame clones only, not all of them. The repertoire consists of tens of thousands of clones, with 70% to 90% occurring once and the leading ten covering 6.5% to 8%. Sequenced material: blood. The receptors derive from a woman aged 60 to 75 in good health. Each CDR3 is given with its conserved first and last residue. Each record gives: clone size, J gene, D gene, V gene, CDR3 protein, CDR3 DNA. D genes are given only for firm matches. Only some rows state a clone size, as once, few, many or a class for expanded clones.

. | TRBJ2-1 | . | TRBV6-4 | CASSVSGSYNEQFF | TGTGCCAGCAGTGTTAGCGGATCCTACAATGAGCAGTTCTTC
. | TRBJ1-4 | . | TRBV5-6 | CASSWRTSPTNEKLFF | TGTGCCAGCAGCTGGCGGACAAGTCCAACTAATGAAAAACTGTTTTTT
once | TRBJ1-1 | TRBD1 | TRBV7-9 | CASSTTGRNTEAFF | TGTGCCAGCAGCACGACAGGGCGAAACACTGAAGCTTTCTTT
. | TRBJ2-7 | . | TRBV25-1 | CASSEGNRVLNYEQYF | TGTGCCAGCAGTGAGGGGAACAGGGTTCTTAACTACGAGCAGTACTTC
. | TRBJ1-2 | . | TRBV24-1 | CATSDSHPTGYHGYTF | TGTGCCACCAGTGATTCGCATCCCACAGGGTACCATGGCTACACCTTC
. | TRBJ1-3 | TRBD1 | TRBV7-2 | CASSLVTGGTGNTIYF | TGTGCCAGCAGCTTAGTGACAGGGGGGACTGGAAACACCATATATTTT
. | TRBJ2-1 | TRBD2 | TRBV28 | CASSRGGGYNEQFF | TGTGCCAGCAGCCGGGGGGGTGGGTACAATGAGCAGTTCTTC
. | TRBJ2-5 | . | TRBV5-1 | CASSSGLGSRRETQYF | TGCGCCAGCAGCTCCGGTTTGGGGAGTAGGAGAGAGACCCAGTACTTC
. | TRBJ2-7 | TRBD1 | TRBV6-6 | CASSLGQGIYEQYF | TGTGCCAGCAGCCTAGGACAGGGAATCTACGAGCAGTACTTC
once | TRBJ2-7 | . | TRBV6-5 | CASSYAQGYEQYF | TGTGCCAGCAGTTACGCCCAAGGCTACGAGCAGTACTTC
once | TRBJ2-1 | TRBD2 | TRBV30 | CAWARGSGTSGSRNEQFF | TGTGCCTGGGCAAGGGGATCCGGGACTAGCGGGAGTCGGAATGAGCAGTTCTTC
. | TRBJ2-5 | TRBD2 | TRBV9 | CASSSSGGRYETQYF | TGTGCCAGCAGCTCTAGCGGCGGGAGGTATGAGACCCAGTACTTC